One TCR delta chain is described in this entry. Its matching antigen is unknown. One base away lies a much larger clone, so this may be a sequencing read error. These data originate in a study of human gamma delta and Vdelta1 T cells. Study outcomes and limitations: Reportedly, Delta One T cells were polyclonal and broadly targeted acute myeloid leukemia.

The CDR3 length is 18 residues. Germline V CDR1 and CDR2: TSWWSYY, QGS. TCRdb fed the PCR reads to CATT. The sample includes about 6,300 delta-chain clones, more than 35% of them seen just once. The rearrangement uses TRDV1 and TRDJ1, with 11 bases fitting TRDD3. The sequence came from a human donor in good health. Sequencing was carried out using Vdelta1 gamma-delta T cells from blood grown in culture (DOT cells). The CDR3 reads CALGKYTGGYLGPDKRIF. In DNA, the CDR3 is TGTGCTCTTGGGAAATATACTGGGGGATATTTAGGTCCCGATAAACGCATCTTT.